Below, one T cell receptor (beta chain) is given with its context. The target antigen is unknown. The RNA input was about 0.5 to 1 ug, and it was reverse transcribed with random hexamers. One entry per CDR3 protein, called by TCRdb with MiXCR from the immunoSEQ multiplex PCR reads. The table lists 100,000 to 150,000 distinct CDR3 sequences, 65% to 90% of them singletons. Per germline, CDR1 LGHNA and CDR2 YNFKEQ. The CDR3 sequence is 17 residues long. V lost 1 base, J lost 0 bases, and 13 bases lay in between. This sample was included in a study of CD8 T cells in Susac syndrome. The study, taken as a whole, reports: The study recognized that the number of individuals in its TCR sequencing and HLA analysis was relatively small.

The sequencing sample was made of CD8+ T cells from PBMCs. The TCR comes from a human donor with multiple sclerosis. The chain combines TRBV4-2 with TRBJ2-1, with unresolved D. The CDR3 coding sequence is TGTGCCAGCAGCCAAGCGGTCTTGGATTACTCCTACAATGAGCAGTTCTTC. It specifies CASSQAVLDYSYNEQFF.